The source of this T cell receptor (beta chain) is a study of shared clonotypes between healthy human individuals. On the study more broadly: Every donor yielded three CD4 naive, three CD4 memory, two CD8 naive and one CD8 memory plate.

The length of the CDR3 is 13 residues. Germline values: CDR1 ENHRY, CDR2 SYGVKD. V was cut by 0 bases and J by 7 bases, with 9 bases left in between. As concerns this clone: Its matching antigen is unknown.

Findings and limits, study-wide: A few donors held approximately 4.5% of naive CD4 clonotypes in common. Among the subsets, naive ones generally showed larger estimated richness than memory ones.

Profiled with immunoSEQ multiplex PCR; TCRdb holds only in-frame clones, not every one. In the table there are roughly 1,600,000 clones, about 98.5% of which are singletons. Sequencing input: naive CD4+ T cells sorted from blood. Noted subset: CD45RA+ positively selected. This receptor was identified in a man aged 30-40 years in good health. The chain recombines TRBV10-3 with TRBJ1-1; no clear D. The CDR3 is CAISESGKIEAFF. CDR3 coding DNA: TGTGCCATCAGTGAGTCAGGAAAGATTGAAGCTTTCTTT.